This record concerns one TCR beta chain sequence. This sample is drawn from a study of blood T cell repertoires in COVID-19. Study at large: Sample material is recorded as cDNA or gDNA derived from T cells, B-cell-depleted T cells, or PBMCs.

Per the original methods: Quantification of nucleated cells was approximated via reference gene primer amplification. Using immunoSEQ multiplex PCR, the repertoire was profiled, and TCRdb retains in-frame clones only, with some absent. V and J calls and clone size are copied from that table; D and trimming were computed from the DNA. The data hold 300,000 to 450,000 clones, with about 90% observed a single time. Germline V gene data show CDR1 as SQVTM and CDR2 as ANQGSEA. Trimming cost V 4 bases and J 3 bases; bases outside gene matches: 2. The CDR3 totals 13 residues. The chain couples TRBV29-1 to TRBJ2-7, with 11 bases aligning to TRBD1. Sequenced: PBMCs or T cells enriched from blood (not recorded which). This sequence originates from a man in his forties in a cohort exposed to, infected with or recovered from COVID-19 (not recorded which). The CDR3 loop is CSVAGTGGYEQYF. CDR3 nucleotides: TGCAGCGTTGCCGGGACAGGGGGCTACGAGCAGTACTTC.